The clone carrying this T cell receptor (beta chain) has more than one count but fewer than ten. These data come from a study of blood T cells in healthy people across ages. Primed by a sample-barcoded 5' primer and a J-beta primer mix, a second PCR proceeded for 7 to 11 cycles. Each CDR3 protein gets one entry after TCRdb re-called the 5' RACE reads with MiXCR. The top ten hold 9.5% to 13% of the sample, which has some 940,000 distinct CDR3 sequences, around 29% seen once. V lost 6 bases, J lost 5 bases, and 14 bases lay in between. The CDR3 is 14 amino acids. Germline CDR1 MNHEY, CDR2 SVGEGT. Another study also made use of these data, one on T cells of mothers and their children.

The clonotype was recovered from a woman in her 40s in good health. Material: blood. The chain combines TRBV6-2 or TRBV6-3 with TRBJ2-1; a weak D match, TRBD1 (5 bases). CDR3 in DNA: TGTGCCAGCAGCCCAGGGTTACCCCACAATGAGCAGTTCTTC. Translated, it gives CASSPGLPHNEQFF.